This T cell receptor (beta chain) is from a study of regulatory T cells in long-lasting Graves disease. Overall study context: The definition of persistent Graves' disease was over 5 years of antithyroid drugs with positive TSH receptor antibodies.

The ends were cut back, 5 bases at V and 6 bases at J, with 14 bases in the middle. The CDR3 loop spans 15 amino acids. Germline CDR1 is MDHEN and CDR2 is SYDVKM. Study-level points and caveats: The study found TRBV28, TRBJ1-2 and TRBJ2-5 favored in persistent disease.

This clonotype was counted ten times or more. The target antigen is unknown. Specified time point: persistent/refractory GD, antithyroid drugs over 5 years with positive TRAb. From PBMCs, RNA was extracted and then used to make the TCR library. American Thyroid Association guidelines defined how Graves' disease was diagnosed. CDR3 regions were amplified by Arm-PCR using iRepertoire HTBI primers to build TCR beta libraries. TCRdb ran MiXCR on the multiplex PCR reads and lists one entry per CDR3 protein. The table records roughly 400,000 distinct CDR3 sequences, 21% of them present only once. The source material was peripheral blood mononuclear cells (PBMCs), sampled when the disease was refractory, from a patient treated with antithyroid drugs. The chain has TRBV28 and TRBJ1-6; TRBD1 might be the D (5 bases). The receptor was derived from a female donor with Graves disease. The CDR3 nucleotides are TGTGCCAGCAGTCCGCCCGGGACCGTTAATTCACCCCTCCACTTT. Translated: CASSPPGTVNSPLHF.